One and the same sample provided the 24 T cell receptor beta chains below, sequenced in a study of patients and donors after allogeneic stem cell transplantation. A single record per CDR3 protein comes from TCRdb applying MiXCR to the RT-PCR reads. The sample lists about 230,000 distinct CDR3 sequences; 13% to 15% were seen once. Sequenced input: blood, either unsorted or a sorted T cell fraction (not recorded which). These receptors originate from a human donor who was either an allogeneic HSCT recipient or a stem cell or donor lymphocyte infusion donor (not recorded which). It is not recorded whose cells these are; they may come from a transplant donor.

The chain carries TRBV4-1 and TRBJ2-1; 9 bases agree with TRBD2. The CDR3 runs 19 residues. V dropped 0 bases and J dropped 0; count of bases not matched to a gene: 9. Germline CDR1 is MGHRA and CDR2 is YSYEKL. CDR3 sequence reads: CASSQDDRLAGRSYNEQFF. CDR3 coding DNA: TGCGCCAGCAGCCAAGATGATCGGCTAGCGGGGCGCTCCTACAATGAGCAGTTCTTC.

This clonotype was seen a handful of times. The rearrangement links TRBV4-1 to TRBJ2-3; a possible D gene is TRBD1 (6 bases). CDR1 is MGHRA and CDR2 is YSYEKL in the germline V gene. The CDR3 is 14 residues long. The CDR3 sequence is CVFSQDRNTDTQYF. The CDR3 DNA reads TGCGTCTTCAGCCAAGACAGGAACACAGATACGCAGTATTTT.

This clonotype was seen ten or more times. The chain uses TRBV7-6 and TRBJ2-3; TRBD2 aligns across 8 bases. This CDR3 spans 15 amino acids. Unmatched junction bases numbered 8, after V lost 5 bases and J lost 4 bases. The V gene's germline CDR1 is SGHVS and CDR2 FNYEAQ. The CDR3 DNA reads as TGTGCCAGCAGCACCGGGACTAGACGTGCAGATACGCAGTATTTT. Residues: CASSTGTRRADTQYF.

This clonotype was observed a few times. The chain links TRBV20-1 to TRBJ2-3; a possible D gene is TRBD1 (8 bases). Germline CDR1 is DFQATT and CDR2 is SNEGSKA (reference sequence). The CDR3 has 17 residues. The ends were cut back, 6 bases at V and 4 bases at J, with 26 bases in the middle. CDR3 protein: CSAQRDRRFGNSDTQYF. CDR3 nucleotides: TGCAGTGCGCAGCGGGACAGGCGATTCGGGAATTCAGATACGCAGTATTTT.

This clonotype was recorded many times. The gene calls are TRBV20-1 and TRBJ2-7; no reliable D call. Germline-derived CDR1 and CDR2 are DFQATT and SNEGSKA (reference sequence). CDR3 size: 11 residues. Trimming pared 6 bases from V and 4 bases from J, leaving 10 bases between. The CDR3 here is CSAKSGYEQYF. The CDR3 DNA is TGCAGTGCCAAATCAGGATACGAGCAGTACTTC.

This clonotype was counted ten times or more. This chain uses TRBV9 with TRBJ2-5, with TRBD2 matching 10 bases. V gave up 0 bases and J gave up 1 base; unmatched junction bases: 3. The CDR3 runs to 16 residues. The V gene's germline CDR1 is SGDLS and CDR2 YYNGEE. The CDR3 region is CASSVVASGGQETQYF. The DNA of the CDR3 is TGTGCCAGCAGCGTAGTGGCTAGCGGGGGCCAAGAGACCCAGTACTTC.

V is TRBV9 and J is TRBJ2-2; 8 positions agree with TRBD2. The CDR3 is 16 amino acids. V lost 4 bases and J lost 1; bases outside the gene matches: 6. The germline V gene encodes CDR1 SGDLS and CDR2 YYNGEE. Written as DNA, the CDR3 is TGTGCCAGCAGCATGATAGCGGGGATGAACACCGGGGAGCTGTTTTTT. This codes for CASSMIAGMNTGELFF.

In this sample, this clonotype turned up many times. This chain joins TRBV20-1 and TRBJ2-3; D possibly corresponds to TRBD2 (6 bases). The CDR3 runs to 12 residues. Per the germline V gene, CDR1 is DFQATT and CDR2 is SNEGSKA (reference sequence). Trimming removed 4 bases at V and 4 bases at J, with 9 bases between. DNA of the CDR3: TGCAGTGCTAAGCTAGCGCCAGATACGCAGTATTTT. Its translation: CSAKLAPDTQYF.

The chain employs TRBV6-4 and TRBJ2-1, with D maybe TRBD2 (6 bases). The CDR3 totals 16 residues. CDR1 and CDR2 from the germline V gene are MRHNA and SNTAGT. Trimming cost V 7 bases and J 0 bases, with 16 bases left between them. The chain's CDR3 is CASKAGDFSSYNEQFF. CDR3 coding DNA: TGTGCCAGCAAGGCTGGGGACTTTAGCTCCTACAATGAGCAGTTCTTC.

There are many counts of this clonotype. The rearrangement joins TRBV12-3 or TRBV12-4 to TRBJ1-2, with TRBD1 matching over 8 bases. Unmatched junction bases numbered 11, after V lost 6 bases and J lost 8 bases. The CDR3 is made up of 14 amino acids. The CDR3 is CASSLAGGSRGYTF. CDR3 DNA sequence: TGTGCCAGCAGCCTTGCAGGGGGCTCGAGGGGCTACACCTTC.

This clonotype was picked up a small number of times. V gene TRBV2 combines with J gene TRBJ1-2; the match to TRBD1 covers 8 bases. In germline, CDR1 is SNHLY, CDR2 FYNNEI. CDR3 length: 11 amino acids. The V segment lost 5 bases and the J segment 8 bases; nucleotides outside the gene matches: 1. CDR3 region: CASSNRGGYTF. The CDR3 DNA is TGTGCCAGCAGTAACAGGGGGGGCTACACCTTC.

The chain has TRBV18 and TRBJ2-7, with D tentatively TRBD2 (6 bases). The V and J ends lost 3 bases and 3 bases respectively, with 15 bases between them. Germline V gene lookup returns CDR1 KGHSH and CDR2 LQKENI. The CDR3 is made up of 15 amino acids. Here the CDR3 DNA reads TGTGCCAGCTCACCCGGGACTGGGGGAGTCTACGAGCAGTACTTC. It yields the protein CASSPGTGGVYEQYF.

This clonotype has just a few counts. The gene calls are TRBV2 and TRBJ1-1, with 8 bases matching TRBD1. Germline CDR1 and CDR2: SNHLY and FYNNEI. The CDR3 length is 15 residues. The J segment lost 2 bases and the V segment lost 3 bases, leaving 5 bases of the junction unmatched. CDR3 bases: TGTGCCAGCAGTGAGCACGGACAGGGCAACACTGAAGCTTTCTTT. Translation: CASSEHGQGNTEAFF.

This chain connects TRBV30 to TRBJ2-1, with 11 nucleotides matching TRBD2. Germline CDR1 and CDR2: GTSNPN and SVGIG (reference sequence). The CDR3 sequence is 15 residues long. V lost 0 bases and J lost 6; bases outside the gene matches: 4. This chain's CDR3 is CAWSVGTSGPNEQFF. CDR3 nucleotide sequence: TGTGCCTGGAGTGTCGGGACTAGCGGCCCCAATGAGCAGTTCTTC.

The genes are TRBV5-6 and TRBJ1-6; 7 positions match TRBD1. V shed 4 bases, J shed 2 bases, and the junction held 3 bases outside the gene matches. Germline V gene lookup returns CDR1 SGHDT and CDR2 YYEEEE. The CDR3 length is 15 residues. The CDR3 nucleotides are TGTGCCAGCAGCGGGACAGTGCCCTATAATTCACCCCTCCACTTT. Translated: CASSGTVPYNSPLHF.

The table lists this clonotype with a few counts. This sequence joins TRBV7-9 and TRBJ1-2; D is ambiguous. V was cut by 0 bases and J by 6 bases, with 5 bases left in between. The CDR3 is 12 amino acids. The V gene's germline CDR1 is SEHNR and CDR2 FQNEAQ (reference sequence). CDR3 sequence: CASSLAGDGYTF. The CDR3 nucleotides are TGTGCCAGCAGCTTAGCGGGCGATGGCTACACCTTC.

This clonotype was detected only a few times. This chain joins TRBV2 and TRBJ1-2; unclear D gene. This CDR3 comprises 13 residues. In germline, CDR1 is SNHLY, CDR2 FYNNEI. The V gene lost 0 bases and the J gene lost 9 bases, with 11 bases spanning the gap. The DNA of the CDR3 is TGTGCCAGCAGTGAAGCGCTTCGGGGTAGCTACACCTTC. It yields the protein CASSEALRGSYTF.

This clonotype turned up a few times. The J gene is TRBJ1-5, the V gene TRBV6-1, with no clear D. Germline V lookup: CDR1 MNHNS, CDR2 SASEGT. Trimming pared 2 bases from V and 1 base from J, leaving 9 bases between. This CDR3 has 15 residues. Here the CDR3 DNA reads TGTGCCAGCAGTGAAAGCACACAAAGCAATCAGCCCCAGCATTTT. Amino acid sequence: CASSESTQSNQPQHF.

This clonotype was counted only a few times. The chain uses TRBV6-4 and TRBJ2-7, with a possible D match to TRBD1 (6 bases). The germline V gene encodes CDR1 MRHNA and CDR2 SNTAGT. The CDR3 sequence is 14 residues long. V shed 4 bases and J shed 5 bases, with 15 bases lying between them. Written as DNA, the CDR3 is TGTGCCAGCAGTGCCACACAGGGTCGGGACGAGCAGTACTTC. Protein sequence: CASSATQGRDEQYF.

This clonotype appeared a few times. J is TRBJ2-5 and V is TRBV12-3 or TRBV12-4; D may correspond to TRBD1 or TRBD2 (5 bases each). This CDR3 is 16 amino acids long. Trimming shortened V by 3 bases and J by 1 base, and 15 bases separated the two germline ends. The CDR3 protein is CASSFVATGRQETQYF. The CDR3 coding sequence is TGTGCCAGCAGTTTCGTCGCGACGGGGCGCCAAGAGACCCAGTACTTC.

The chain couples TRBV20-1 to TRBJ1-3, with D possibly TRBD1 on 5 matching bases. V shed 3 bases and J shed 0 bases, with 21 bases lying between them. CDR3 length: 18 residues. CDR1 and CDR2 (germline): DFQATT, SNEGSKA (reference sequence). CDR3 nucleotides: TGCAGTGCTAGGAAGGGAGCAGGGCGCCGACCCTCTGGAAACACCATATATTTT. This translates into CSARKGAGRRPSGNTIYF.

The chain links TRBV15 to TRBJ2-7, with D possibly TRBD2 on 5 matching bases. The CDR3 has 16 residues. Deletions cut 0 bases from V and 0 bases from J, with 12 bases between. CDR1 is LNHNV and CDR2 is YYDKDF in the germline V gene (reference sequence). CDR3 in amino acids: CATSRDLSGSSYEQYF. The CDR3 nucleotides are TGTGCCACCAGCAGAGATCTCAGCGGAAGCTCCTACGAGCAGTACTTC.

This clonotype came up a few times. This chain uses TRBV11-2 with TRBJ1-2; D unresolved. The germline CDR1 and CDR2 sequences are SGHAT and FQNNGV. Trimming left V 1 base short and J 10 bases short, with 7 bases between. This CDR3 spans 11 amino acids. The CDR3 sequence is CASSLGSFYTF. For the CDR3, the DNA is TGTGCCAGCAGCTTAGGGTCTTTCTACACCTTC.

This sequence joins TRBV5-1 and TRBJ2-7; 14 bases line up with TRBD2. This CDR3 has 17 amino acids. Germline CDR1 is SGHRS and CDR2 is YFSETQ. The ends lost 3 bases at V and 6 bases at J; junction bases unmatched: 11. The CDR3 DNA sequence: TGCGCCAGCAGCTACAGGACTAGCGGGAGGAGTTCGGTCGAGCAGTACTTC. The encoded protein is CASSYRTSGRSSVEQYF.